This T cell receptor beta chain was sequenced in a study of OX40 agonist ivuxolimab in advanced cancers. Overall study: In this cohort, patients received ivuxolimab, an agonistic anti-OX40 (CD134) antibody. Aged about 23 to 90 with a mean of about 63 years, they were approximately 79% male. Three individuals attained partial responses, comprising one hepatocellular carcinoma case and two cutaneous melanoma cases.

The CDR3 totals 16 residues. Germline values: CDR1 SGHRS, CDR2 YFSETQ. Trimming cost V 0 bases and J 9 bases; bases outside gene matches: 7. Using immunoSEQ multiplex PCR, the repertoire was profiled, and TCRdb retains in-frame clones only, with some absent. The data contain about 100,000 clones, less than 95% of them seen just once; the ten biggest clones take up approximately 0.58%. Study-level findings and limits: At 0.1 to 3.0 mg/kg, CD4+ and CD8+ blood T cells expanded clonally by week 6.

Points on this clone: As yet, its antigen is unknown.

Sequenced here: CD4+ or CD8+ T cells sorted from blood, sampled in a trial of the OX40 agonist ivuxolimab. The chain recombines TRBV5-1 with TRBJ2-1; the match to TRBD2 covers 12 bases. The clonotype comes from an adult with an advanced solid tumor such as melanoma, head and neck, liver or kidney cancer. The CDR3 DNA reads as TGCGCCAGCAGCTTGGCCAGACTAGCGGGAGAGTTTGAGCAGTTCTTC. Amino acid sequence: CASSLARLAGEFEQFF.